These T cell receptor beta chains were read from a single sample in a study of T-cell memory formation after mild COVID-19. TCRdb reprocessed the 5' RACE reads via MiXCR and lists one record per CDR3 protein. The table has a few hundred thousand distinct CDR3 sequences, approximately 8.4% seen once. Source material: PBMCs or a T cell subset sorted from them (not recorded which). These receptors were obtained from a man aged 18 to 30 who had mild COVID-19 (a few samples of this study predate the infection). Cell type and time point are not known. Both conserved end residues are part of each CDR3. The order of the fields is clone size, D gene, V gene, J gene, CDR3 DNA, CDR3 protein. D genes are given only for firm matches. Clone sizes are given selectively: once, few, many, or a class where the clone is expanded.

>-|TRBD1|TRBV6-6|TRBJ2-1
TGTGCCAGCAGTTACTCTGGGACAGGGGGTAGGGGTGAGCAGTTCTTC
CASSYSGTGGRGEQFF
>-|-|TRBV3-1|TRBJ2-7
TGTGCCAGCAGCCAAGATCGCCACAGCACCTACGAGCAGTACTTC
CASSQDRHSTYEQYF
>-|-|TRBV21-1|TRBJ1-3
TGTGCCAGCAGCTCCTGGGGTATTCCCGGAAACACCATATATTTT
CASSSWGIPGNTIYF
>few|TRBD2|TRBV7-2|TRBJ2-7
TGTGCCAGCAGCTTAGTAGCGGGGGCTACCTACGAGCAGTACTTC
CASSLVAGATYEQYF
>-|-|TRBV6-2/TRBV6-3|TRBJ1-6
TGTGCCAGCAGCCCGTTTTCTGCCAATTCACCCCTCCACTTT
CASSPFSANSPLHF
>many|-|TRBV6-6|TRBJ2-1
TGTGCCAGCAGCCTCGAACCCCCCGGGGAGCCGGGATACAATGAGCAGTTCTTC
CASSLEPPGEPGYNEQFF
>many|-|TRBV29-1|TRBJ1-1
TGCAGCGGTACAGGAAACACTGAAGCTTTCTTT
CSGTGNTEAFF
>-|-|TRBV7-2|TRBJ2-5
TGTGCCAGCAGTGGCAGGGCCCAAGAGACCCAGTACTTC
CASSGRAQETQYF
>many|-|TRBV5-1|TRBJ1-1
TGCGCCAGCAGCTTGACGGGCACTGAAGCTTTCTTT
CASSLTGTEAFF
>-|TRBD2|TRBV5-1|TRBJ2-3
TGCGCCAGCAGCTTGAACGCCGGGGGGAGCACAGATACGCAGTATTTT
CASSLNAGGSTDTQYF
>-|TRBD1|TRBV5-1|TRBJ1-5
TGCGCCAGCAGCTTGGGGACAGGTTCTAATCAGCCCCAGCATTTT
CASSLGTGSNQPQHF
>-|TRBD1|TRBV19|TRBJ2-3
TGTGCCAGTAGTCGGGACAGGGCAACGCCAGATACGCAGTATTTT
CASSRDRATPDTQYF
>-|-|TRBV5-5|TRBJ1-1
TGTGCCAGCAGCCCTTGGATGGGAGGCGACGGGGGTGAAGCTTTCTTT
CASSPWMGGDGGEAFF
>-|TRBD1|TRBV24-1|TRBJ1-4
TGTGCCACCAGTGATTCCGGGACAGGGGCTGAAAAACTGTTTTTT
CATSDSGTGAEKLFF
>-|-|TRBV14|TRBJ1-1
TGTGCCAGCAGCCAGCAACACTTGAACACTGAAGCTTTCTTT
CASSQQHLNTEAFF
>many|-|TRBV7-2|TRBJ2-6
TGTGCCAGCAGCACCTCTGGGGCCAACGTCCTGACTTTC
CASSTSGANVLTF
>-|-|TRBV5-6|TRBJ2-7
TGTGCCAGCAGCCCCTGGGGGGTGATCTCCTACGAGCAGTACTTC
CASSPWGVISYEQYF
>few|-|TRBV6-5|TRBJ2-1
TGTGCCAGCAGTTACGGTCGGGCTAACTACAATGAGCAGTTCTTC
CASSYGRANYNEQFF
>few|TRBD2|TRBV19|TRBJ2-1
TGTGCCAGTAGCCTCGGGGGGGTCTATTACAATGAGCAGTTCTTC
CASSLGGVYYNEQFF
>many|TRBD1|TRBV10-3|TRBJ2-1
TGTGCCATCAGTGCACAGGGGGATGATGAGCAGTTCTTC
CAISAQGDDEQFF
>-|-|TRBV5-1|TRBJ1-2
TGCGCCAGCAGCTTAGGGACAACGAATAACTATGGCTACACCTTC
CASSLGTTNNYGYTF
>many|TRBD1|TRBV29-1|TRBJ2-3
TGCAGCGTTGAAATACTGGGACAGGACACAGATACGCAGTATTTT
CSVEILGQDTDTQYF